Shown below are 18 T cell receptor beta chains from a single sample sequenced in a study of blood T cell repertoires in COVID-19. Assay used: immunoSEQ multiplex PCR; TCRdb lists only in-frame clones, some missing. The sample lists 70,000 or so clones, approximately 80% seen once, with over 10% in the top ten. The sequenced sample was peripheral blood. The source is a middle-aged man with COVID-19, enrolled during active disease.

The chain recombines TRBV30 with TRBJ1-4; D remains unclear. CDR3 length: 16 amino acids. The V gene's germline CDR1 is GTSNPN and CDR2 SVGIG (reference sequence). The V gene lost 0 bases and the J gene lost 2 bases, with 13 bases spanning the gap. CDR3 region: CAWSVARGGTNEKLFF. The CDR3, as DNA: TGTGCCTGGAGTGTCGCGAGAGGAGGGACTAATGAAAAACTGTTTTTT.

There are a few counts of this clone. V usage is TRBV5-1 and J usage is TRBJ2-1; 7 bases map to TRBD2. The CDR3 totals 16 residues. From germline, CDR1 is SGHRS and CDR2 YFSETQ. Trimming cost V 0 bases and J 3 bases; bases outside gene matches: 6. CDR3 nucleotides: TGCGCCAGCAGCTTGGCCGGACTAGGATTCTACAATGAGCAGTTCTTC. This gives the protein CASSLAGLGFYNEQFF.

This clone was detected a few times. This sequence joins TRBV29-1 and TRBJ2-2, with TRBD2 identical over 9 bases. The CDR3 has 16 residues. Germline loops: CDR1 SQVTM, CDR2 ANQGSEA. V was pared by 4 bases and J by 5 bases, with 11 bases of the junction left unmatched. Here the CDR3 reads CSVVEGGTSLTGELFF. CDR3 nucleotides: TGCAGCGTTGTTGAAGGGGGGACTAGCTTGACCGGGGAGCTGTTTTTT.

This clone came up a few times. This sequence joins TRBV5-8 and TRBJ1-5; D unclear. CDR1 SGHTS and CDR2 YDEGEE come from the germline V gene. V dropped 1 base and J dropped 5 bases, with 7 bases sitting between them. The CDR3 covers 13 residues. The CDR3 reads CASSLTRDQPQHF. For the CDR3, the DNA is TGTGCCAGCAGCTTGACTCGGGATCAGCCCCAGCATTTT.

The DNA for the CDR3 is TGTGCCTGGAGTAGGAGCTCCTACGAGCAGTACTTC. It yields the protein CAWSRSSYEQYF. The chain joins TRBV30 to TRBJ2-7; D unresolved. CDR3 length equals 12 residues. V lost 2 bases and J lost 0, with 5 bases in between. Germline V gives CDR1 GTSNPN, CDR2 SVGIG (reference sequence).

The chain joins TRBV27 to TRBJ2-7, with TRBD2 matching over 10 bases. V dropped 0 bases and J dropped 3; count of bases not matched to a gene: 5. Germline loops: CDR1 MNHEY, CDR2 SMNVEV (reference sequence). This CDR3 is 16 amino acids long. DNA for the CDR3: TGTGCCAGCAGTTTATCGGCTAGCGGGAGTATCTACGAGCAGTACTTC. It codes for CASSLSASGSIYEQYF.

The rearrangement uses TRBV30 and TRBJ2-3; TRBD2 matches at 9 bases. This CDR3 has 16 residues. V lost 0 bases to trimming and J lost 3 bases; unmatched junction nucleotides: 7. Germline V gene lookup returns CDR1 GTSNPN and CDR2 SVGIG (reference sequence). CDR3 nucleotides: TGTGCCTGGAGTGTAAAAGTAGCGGGGGCGACAGATACGCAGTATTTT. Protein sequence: CAWSVKVAGATDTQYF.

The rearrangement links TRBV28 to TRBJ1-2, with a tentative D call TRBD1 (6 bases). The ends were cut back, 2 bases at V and 7 bases at J, with 17 bases in the middle. In germline, CDR1 is MDHEN, CDR2 SYDVKM. This CDR3 contains 15 residues. The CDR3 DNA follows: TGTGCCAGCAGTTTAGCTGGACAGAGGCTTCGTGGCTACACCTTC. Protein sequence: CASSLAGQRLRGYTF.

The chain uses TRBV30 and TRBJ2-2; maybe TRBD2 (5 bases). CDR1 is GTSNPN and CDR2 is SVGIG in the germline V gene (reference sequence). V lost 7 bases, J lost 3 bases, and 9 bases lay in between. CDR3 size: 12 residues. The CDR3 DNA follows: TGTGCCTCAGCCGGGGACACCGGGGAGCTGTTTTTT. Translating gives CASAGDTGELFF.

The chain recombines TRBV7-2 with TRBJ1-3, with TRBD1 as a possible D gene (5 bases). The CDR3 is 15 residues long. V lost 5 bases and J 0 bases, leaving 11 bases between the germline ends. Germline CDR1 and CDR2: SGHTA and FQGNSA. The CDR3 DNA sequence: TGTGCCAGCAGCCGTGACAGCAGCTCTGGAAACACCATATATTTT. It translates to CASSRDSSSGNTIYF.

This clone was seen just once. The chain is built from TRBV5-1 and TRBJ2-1; D remains unclear. The CDR3 sequence is 15 residues long. Germline V gene sequence: CDR1 SGHRS, CDR2 YFSETQ. The V and J ends lost 1 base and 0 bases respectively, with 8 bases between them. CDR3 DNA: TGCGCCAGCAGCTTGAGCGCGAGCTCCTACAATGAGCAGTTCTTC. Translating it yields CASSLSASSYNEQFF.

CDR3 in DNA: TGTGCCAGCAGCTTGTCCCCTAGCGGGAGCGGTGAGCAGTTCTTC. Amino acids: CASSLSPSGSGEQFF. The chain combines TRBV7-6 with TRBJ2-1, with 10 bases that match TRBD2. CDR1 and CDR2 from the germline V gene are SGHVS and FNYEAQ. The CDR3 is made up of 15 amino acids. V lost 3 bases to trimming and J lost 9 bases; unmatched junction nucleotides: 8.

The gene calls are TRBV4-2 and TRBJ1-5, with D perhaps matching TRBD1 (6 bases). The CDR3 has 18 amino acids. V lost 2 bases and J 1 base, leaving 18 bases between the germline ends. Germline CDR1 and CDR2: LGHNA and YNFKEQ. CDR3 protein: CASSQPQGPGGSNQPQHF. The DNA of the CDR3 is TGTGCCAGCAGCCAACCCCAGGGGCCGGGAGGAAGCAATCAGCCCCAGCATTTT.

For this clone: In the same sample, other DNA sequences code for this CDR3. The chain combines TRBV15 with TRBJ2-7, with TRBD1 matching over 9 bases. Germline assignment: CDR1 LNHNV and CDR2 YYDKDF (reference sequence). This CDR3 is built from 13 residues. V trimming: 4 bases; J trimming: 4 bases; junction bases outside the gene matches: 2. The CDR3 here is CATSTGQGYEQYF. The CDR3 DNA reads TGTGCCACCAGCACCGGACAGGGGTACGAGCAGTACTTC.

This chain connects TRBV19 to TRBJ1-5; 10 bases agree with TRBD1. This CDR3 spans 16 amino acids. V dropped 5 bases and J dropped 7; count of bases not matched to a gene: 11. In germline, CDR1 is LNHDA, CDR2 SQIVND (reference sequence). CDR3 loop: CASSVGTGERGQPQHF. CDR3 bases: TGTGCCAGTAGTGTCGGGACAGGGGAGAGGGGACAGCCCCAGCATTTT. Together with reference TRBV19 and TRBJ1-5, the CDR3 gives the full variable domain: DGGITQSPKYLFRKEGQNVTLSCEQNLNHDAMYWYRQDPGQGLRLIYYSQIVNDFQKGDIAEGYSVSREKKESFPLTVTSAQKNPTAFYLCASSVGTGERGQPQHFGDGTRLSIL.

V and J are TRBV11-2 and TRBJ2-5; TRBD1 matches 8 bases. Per the germline V gene, CDR1 is SGHAT and CDR2 is FQNNGV. CDR3 length equals 16 residues. The ends lost 6 bases at V and 1 base at J; junction bases unmatched: 10. The CDR3 reads CASSSRTGQFQETQYF. As DNA, the CDR3 is TGTGCCAGCAGTTCTCGGACAGGGCAGTTCCAAGAGACCCAGTACTTC.

This clone has only a few counts. The chain couples TRBV30 to TRBJ1-5; 7 bases fit TRBD1. CDR1 is GTSNPN and CDR2 is SVGIG in the germline V gene (reference sequence). The V and J ends lost 1 base and 5 bases, in that order; junction bases with no gene match: 2. The CDR3 is 13 residues long. The CDR3 nucleotides are TGTGCCTGGAGTGCGGGACAGCATCAGCCCCAGCATTTT. Translating it yields CAWSAGQHQPQHF.

The chain has TRBV28 and TRBJ2-2; 8 nucleotides align to TRBD1. Germline V gene lookup returns CDR1 MDHEN and CDR2 SYDVKM. This CDR3 is built from 15 residues. V was clipped by 4 bases and J by 4 bases; unmatched bases: 5. The CDR3 region is CASSYGQGITGELFF. CDR3 DNA sequence: TGTGCCAGCAGTTATGGACAGGGTATCACCGGGGAGCTGTTTTTT. The variable domain in full, with the rest retrieved from reference TRBV28 and TRBJ2-2, is DVKVTQSSRYLVKRTGEKVFLECVQDMDHENMFWYRQDPGLGLRLIYFSYDVKMKEKGDIPEGYSVSREKKERFSLILESASTNQTSMYLCASSYGQGITGELFFGEGSRLTVL.